Presented here are 29 T cell receptor beta chains from one specimen sequenced in a study of Ad26.COV2.S vaccination and SARS-CoV-2 variants. The sample's treatment: roughly 20 received Ad26.COV2.S at low or high dose, single or two shots; about 5 received placebo; per-sample allocation not given. The study sampled participants on day 63 after the first vaccine or placebo injection. This table comes from immunoSEQ multiplex PCR, and its TCRdb copy is limited to in-frame clones, with some not included. Found here are about 500,000 clones, around 89% of them singletons; the top ten hold 1.7%. This specimen was peripheral blood, taken in a trial of Ad26.COV2.S vaccine versus placebo. The receptor set was obtained from a person between 18 and 65 years old who received the Ad26.COV2.S COVID-19 vaccine or a placebo.

This sequence joins TRBV6-5 and TRBJ1-4, with a weak D call TRBD1 (6 bases). This CDR3 comprises 16 residues. Trimming cost V 2 bases and J 7 bases, with 17 bases left between them. The germline V gene encodes CDR1 MNHEY and CDR2 SVGAGI. CDR3 sequence reads: CASSYRVQGLGEKLFF. CDR3 sequence (DNA): TGTGCCAGCAGTTACCGGGTGCAGGGGCTAGGTGAAAAACTGTTTTTT.

The V gene is TRBV24-1, the J gene TRBJ2-7; D perhaps matches TRBD1 (6 bases). The germline V and J ends were trimmed by 0 bases and 0 bases, with 11 bases remaining between them. The CDR3 extends over 16 amino acids. Germline V gene data show CDR1 as KGHDR and CDR2 as SFDVKD. CDR3 protein: CATSDLFQGSSYEQYF. CDR3 DNA: TGTGCCACCAGTGATTTGTTTCAGGGGAGCTCCTACGAGCAGTACTTC.

This sequence joins TRBV28 and TRBJ2-5, with D unresolved. V lost 4 bases to trimming and J lost 3 bases, with 15 bases between them. CDR1 and CDR2 (germline): MDHEN, SYDVKM. The CDR3 runs to 15 residues. The CDR3 loop reads CASSSPGRREETQYF. CDR3 DNA sequence: TGTGCCAGCAGTTCCCCCGGCCGGCGAGAAGAGACCCAGTACTTC.

The chain combines TRBV25-1 with TRBJ2-1; 11 nucleotides line up with TRBD1. This CDR3 is built from 15 residues. V shed 5 bases, J shed 4 bases, and the junction held 4 bases outside the gene matches. Germline loops: CDR1 MGHDK, CDR2 SYGVNS. In nucleotides, the CDR3 is TGTGCCAGCAGTCCGGGACAGGGGGTATACAATGAGCAGTTCTTC. This codes for CASSPGQGVYNEQFF. Full variable domain (rest looked up from reference TRBV25-1 and TRBJ2-1): EADIYQTPRYLVIGTGKKITLECSQTMGHDKMYWYQQDPGMELHLIHYSYGVNSTEKGDLSSESTVSRIRTEHFPLTLESARPSHTSQYLCASSPGQGVYNEQFFGPGTRLTVL.

The rearrangement links TRBV10-3 to TRBJ1-1; TRBD1 is a possible D gene (6 bases). The CDR3 sequence is 13 residues long. The V gene's germline CDR1 is ENHRY and CDR2 SYGVKD. Trimming pared 8 bases from V and 4 bases from J, leaving 14 bases between. CDR3 DNA: TGTGCCATCGGCCGGGACAAGGGCACTGAAGCTTTCTTT. Residues: CAIGRDKGTEAFF.

The J gene is TRBJ2-7, the V gene TRBV19, with 14 bases aligning to TRBD2. The CDR3 is made up of 19 amino acids. CDR1 is LNHDA, CDR2 SQIVND, per germline (reference sequence). With 1 base clipped from V and 6 bases from J, the junction kept 14 bases outside the gene matches. CDR3 region: CASSIGGTSGSGPSGEQYF. The CDR3 coding sequence is TGTGCCAGTAGTATAGGGGGGACTAGCGGGAGTGGTCCATCCGGCGAGCAGTACTTC.

This chain's CDR3 is CASSHPGTGRPSNTGELFF. The DNA for the CDR3 is TGCGCCAGCAGTCACCCCGGGACAGGGCGCCCATCGAACACCGGGGAGCTGTTTTTT. The chain combines TRBV23-1 with TRBJ2-2; 9 nucleotides match TRBD1. TRBV23-1 is an ORF, and what it does is uncertain. The CDR3 spans 19 residues. The V and J ends lost 3 bases and 0 bases, in that order; junction bases with no gene match: 11.

V and J are TRBV19 and TRBJ2-3, with TRBD2 matching 7 bases. Germline V gene sequence: CDR1 LNHDA, CDR2 SQIVND (reference sequence). The CDR3 has 14 residues. V was clipped by 4 bases and J by 6 bases; unmatched bases: 7. The CDR3 spells CASSTGLLSDTQYF. The CDR3 nucleotides read TGTGCCAGTAGTACGGGACTACTCTCGGATACGCAGTATTTT.

This clone was recorded once. The chain links TRBV5-4 to TRBJ1-1; D remains unclear. The germline V gene has CDR1 SGHNT and CDR2 YYREEE (reference sequence). This CDR3 spans 15 amino acids. The V and J ends lost 4 bases and 1 base respectively, with 14 bases between them. CDR3 nucleotide sequence: TGTGCCAGCAGCCCGGAGATGGACCGGAACACTGAAGCTTTCTTT. It is translated as CASSPEMDRNTEAFF. The full variable domain, with the rest looked up from reference TRBV5-4 and TRBJ1-1, is ETGVTQSPTHLIKTRGQQVTLRCSSQSGHNTVSWYQQALGQGPQFIFQYYREEENGRGNFPPRFSGLQFPNYSSELNVNALELDDSALYLCASSPEMDRNTEAFFGQGTRLTVV.

This clone was counted once. The chain uses TRBV6-1 and TRBJ2-5; D gene unclear. The V gene's germline CDR1 is MNHNS and CDR2 SASEGT. Trimming cost V 2 bases and J 3 bases, with 16 bases left between them. This CDR3 comprises 16 residues. The chain's CDR3 is CASSESHGSTKETQYF. The DNA of the CDR3 is TGTGCCAGCAGTGAATCCCACGGCAGTACGAAAGAGACCCAGTACTTC.

The gene calls are TRBV28 and TRBJ2-7, with D possibly being TRBD1 (7 bases). This CDR3 contains 15 residues. Looked up from germline, CDR1 is MDHEN and CDR2 is SYDVKM. The V and J ends lost 7 bases and 0 bases respectively, with 16 bases between them. The CDR3 region is CASNSGGTDSYEQYF. The CDR3 region has the DNA TGTGCCAGCAACTCCGGCGGGACAGACTCCTACGAGCAGTACTTC. The full variable domain, with the rest looked up from reference TRBV28 and TRBJ2-7, is DVKVTQSSRYLVKRTGEKVFLECVQDMDHENMFWYRQDPGLGLRLIYFSYDVKMKEKGDIPEGYSVSREKKERFSLILESASTNQTSMYLCASNSGGTDSYEQYFGPGTRLTVT.

This clone has a single count. Other DNA variants within this sample encode the same CDR3. The CDR3 region has the DNA TGCGCCAGCAGCTTGGTGACGGGTGGGACTGAAGCTTTCTTT. This encodes CASSLVTGGTEAFF. J is TRBJ1-1 and V is TRBV5-1; D is unresolved. CDR3 size: 14 residues. Trimming took 0 bases from V and 5 from J, leaving 11 bases between them. Per the germline V gene, CDR1 is SGHRS and CDR2 is YFSETQ.

This chain links TRBV7-3 with TRBJ2-7; a possible D gene is TRBD1 (5 bases). V lost 5 bases, J lost 2 bases, and 13 bases lay in between. Germline-derived CDR1 and CDR2 are SGHTA and FQGTGA. CDR3 length equals 14 residues. CDR3 region: CASSQGPPPYEQYF. For the CDR3, the DNA is TGTGCCAGCAGCCAGGGTCCTCCTCCCTACGAGCAGTACTTC.

This chain uses TRBV19 with TRBJ1-2; D possibly corresponds to TRBD1 (6 bases). V dropped 6 bases and J dropped 4 bases, with 21 bases sitting between them. Per the germline V gene, CDR1 is LNHDA and CDR2 is SQIVND (reference sequence). The CDR3 is made up of 16 amino acids. The CDR3 loop is CASSARTATFTYGYTF. For the CDR3, the DNA is TGTGCCAGTAGCGCTAGGACAGCTACTTTTACCTATGGCTACACCTTC.

The chain employs TRBV28 and TRBJ2-6; TRBD1 might be the D (5 bases). Germline lookup yields CDR1 MDHEN and CDR2 SYDVKM. The CDR3 consists of 16 residues. V was pared by 4 bases and J by 2 bases, with 12 bases between. CDR3 protein: CASSSYRIPGANVLTF. The CDR3 DNA is TGTGCCAGCAGTTCCTACAGGATCCCTGGGGCCAACGTCCTGACTTTC.

The rearrangement joins TRBV2 to TRBJ1-2; a possible D gene is TRBD1 (6 bases). The ends were cut back, 6 bases at V and 2 bases at J, with 16 bases in the middle. This CDR3 spans 15 amino acids. CDR1 and CDR2 from the germline V gene are SNHLY and FYNNEI. The CDR3 DNA sequence: TGTGCCAGCAGCCAAGGCCCCGGACAGAACTATGGCTACACCTTC. This encodes CASSQGPGQNYGYTF.

V is TRBV5-8 and J is TRBJ2-2; a possible D gene is TRBD2 (6 bases). The V gene's germline CDR1 is SGHTS and CDR2 YDEGEE. This CDR3 is built from 15 residues. The V end was cut by 6 bases, the J end by 6 bases, with 18 bases between. The CDR3 nucleotides are TGTGCCAGCACCGACTGGCGGGGACGCGCCGGGGAGCTGTTTTTT. Amino acids: CASTDWRGRAGELFF.

This chain connects TRBV19 to TRBJ1-4; D might be TRBD1 (6 bases). Germline V CDR1 and CDR2: LNHDA, SQIVND (reference sequence). Trimming stripped 7 bases from V and 2 bases from J, with 14 bases between. This CDR3 spans 15 amino acids. CDR3 DNA: TGTGCCAGTACCAACCAGGGGACGACTAATGAAAAACTGTTTTTT. This translates into CASTNQGTTNEKLFF.

This clone was counted between two and nine times. This sequence joins TRBV7-9 and TRBJ1-2, with TRBD1 identical over 7 bases. The V gene's germline CDR1 is SEHNR and CDR2 FQNEAQ (reference sequence). This CDR3 has 16 residues. V shed 5 bases and J 4 bases; nucleotides not matched to a gene: 13. CDR3 loop: CASSPSGPGQLYGYTF. The DNA of the CDR3 is TGTGCCAGCAGCCCGAGTGGCCCGGGACAGCTCTATGGCTACACCTTC.

CDR3 nucleotides: TGTGCCAGCAGCAGCCGACTAGCGGGGGTAGCCGGGGAGCTGTTTTTT. Translation gives CASSSRLAGVAGELFF. J is TRBJ2-2 and V is TRBV3-1 (or the pseudogene TRBV3-2); 12 bases match TRBD2. There are 16 residues in the CDR3. CDR1 is LGHDT and CDR2 is YNNKEL in the germline V gene (reference sequence). V lost 5 bases, J lost 6 bases, and 7 bases stayed unmatched.

The CDR3 loop is CASSPTTSGHTYEQYF. DNA of the CDR3: TGCGCCAGCAGCCCGACGACTAGCGGACATACCTACGAGCAGTACTTC. The V gene is TRBV5-1, the J gene TRBJ2-7; TRBD2 aligns across 9 bases. V shed 4 bases and J 2 bases; nucleotides not matched to a gene: 10. In germline, CDR1 is SGHRS, CDR2 YFSETQ. The CDR3 covers 16 residues.

The CDR3 loop is CASSLRPQGMGPAFF. In DNA form, the CDR3 reads TGTGCCAGCAGCTTAAGACCACAGGGCATGGGTCCGGCTTTCTTT. V and J are TRBV7-6 and TRBJ1-1; D is perhaps TRBD1 (6 bases). CDR3 length equals 15 residues. Per the germline V gene, CDR1 is SGHVS and CDR2 is FNYEAQ. The ends were cut back, 2 bases at V and 11 bases at J, with 21 bases in the middle.

This sequence joins TRBV27 and TRBJ2-7; 8 nucleotides agree with TRBD1. Germline V CDR1 and CDR2: MNHEY, SMNVEV (reference sequence). V was clipped by 9 bases and J by 6 bases; unmatched bases: 13. CDR3 length: 14 residues. CDR3 sequence: CASCPLTGVGEQYF. CDR3 sequence (DNA): TGTGCCAGTTGCCCCCTGACAGGGGTGGGCGAGCAGTACTTC.

The chain links TRBV29-1 to TRBJ1-2, with TRBD1 matching over 8 bases. Germline V gene data show CDR1 as SQVTM and CDR2 as ANQGSEA. The ends lost 4 bases at V and 7 bases at J; junction bases unmatched: 11. The CDR3 is 14 amino acids. CDR3 residues: CSVAPDRELSGYTF. DNA for the CDR3: TGCAGCGTTGCCCCGGACAGGGAACTCTCTGGCTACACCTTC. The whole variable domain, remainder taken from reference TRBV29-1 and TRBJ1-2, is SAVISQKPSRDICQRGTSLTIQCQVDSQVTMMFWYRQQPGQSLTLIATANQGSEATYESGFVIDKFPISRPNLTFSTLTVSNMSPEDSSIYLCSVAPDRELSGYTFGSGTRLTVV.

This clone was counted once. The gene calls are TRBV9 and TRBJ2-5, with 7 bases lining up with TRBD2. Germline loops: CDR1 SGDLS, CDR2 YYNGEE. After removal of 0 bases from V and 5 bases from J, the junction contained 10 bases not matched to a gene. CDR3 length equals 16 residues. The CDR3 spells CASSVGASGAGETQYF. The CDR3, as DNA: TGTGCCAGCAGCGTAGGAGCGAGCGGGGCGGGGGAGACCCAGTACTTC.

This CDR3 is CASSWSGSTDTQYF. The CDR3 DNA sequence: TGTGCCAGCAGCTGGTCCGGGAGCACAGATACGCAGTATTTT. The chain joins TRBV11-3 to TRBJ2-3; no firm D call. The V end was cut by 4 bases, the J end by 0 bases, with 8 bases between. Germline CDR1 reads SGHNT; CDR2 reads YENEEA. This CDR3 contains 14 residues.

The rearrangement links TRBV29-1 to TRBJ1-5; a weak D match, TRBD1 (6 bases). There are 12 residues in the CDR3. Germline V lookup: CDR1 SQVTM, CDR2 ANQGSEA. V dropped 6 bases and J dropped 4 bases, with 10 bases sitting between them. CDR3 sequence reads: CSVGGTNQPQHF. CDR3 coding DNA: TGCAGCGTCGGTGGGACAAATCAGCCCCAGCATTTT. The complete variable domain, with remaining parts taken from reference TRBV29-1 and TRBJ1-5, reads SAVISQKPSRDICQRGTSLTIQCQVDSQVTMMFWYRQQPGQSLTLIATANQGSEATYESGFVIDKFPISRPNLTFSTLTVSNMSPEDSSIYLCSVGGTNQPQHFGDGTRLSIL.

The chain combines TRBV7-8 with TRBJ2-5, with 15 positions matching TRBD2. V dropped 5 bases and J dropped 2; count of bases not matched to a gene: 12. CDR1 and CDR2 from the germline V gene are SGHVS and FQNEAQ. The CDR3 spans 19 residues. CDR3 protein: CASSPGLAGGIQIQETQYF. CDR3 coding DNA: TGTGCCAGCAGCCCTGGACTAGCGGGAGGGATACAGATACAAGAGACCCAGTACTTC.

The chain combines TRBV4-2 with TRBJ2-2; D is ambiguous. The V end was cut by 4 bases, the J end by 6 bases, with 12 bases between. The germline V gene has CDR1 LGHNA and CDR2 YNFKEQ. This CDR3 is 14 amino acids long. The CDR3 spells CASSPPAASGELFF. DNA for the CDR3: TGTGCCAGCAGCCCACCGGCAGCCTCCGGGGAGCTGTTTTTT.